This TCR beta chain is from a study of T-cell memory formation after mild COVID-19. For the study at large: Clusters were largely donor specific. Study-level points and caveats: Pre-infection memory contained some responding clones, which suggested that cross-reactive memory had joined. CD4+ clones that contracted lay mainly in CM and EM; CD8+ ones lay in EMRA. A second wave expanding day 15 to 37 was CD4+-biased; contracting clones were balanced.

A word on this clonotype: Its antigen is currently unknown.

TCRdb used MiXCR to reprocess the 5' RACE reads, holding one entry per CDR3 protein. The sample includes 150,000 to 200,000 distinct CDR3 sequences, approximately 18% of them seen just once. The germline gives CDR1 MNHEY, CDR2 SVGAGI. V was pared by 0 bases and J by 7 bases, with 12 bases between. The CDR3 length is 15 residues. Sample: PBMCs or a T cell subset sorted from them (not recorded which). This rearrangement joins TRBV6-5 to TRBJ1-4; weak D call: TRBD1 (6 bases). The source of this sequence is a man aged 18 to 30 who had mild COVID-19 (a few samples of this study predate the infection). Cell type and time point are not known. The chain's CDR3 is CASSYSLGGTEKLFF. In nucleotides, the CDR3 is TGTGCCAGCAGTTACTCGTTAGGGGGGACTGAAAAACTGTTTTTT.